The 14 T cell receptor beta chains reported below all come from one sample, sequenced in a study of T cells in Graves' hyperthyroidism and ophthalmopathy. Amplified TCR beta CDR3 regions derived from RNA transcripts. During a first-round RT-PCR of the TCR CDR3, the HTBI primer set was used. One entry per CDR3 protein results from TCRdb running MiXCR on the multiplex PCR reads. The sample contains about half a million distinct CDR3 sequences, about 20% of which appear only once. What was sequenced was blood. Receptors originate from a man in his forties or fifties with Graves' ophthalmopathy.

This clonotype showed up many times. The genes are TRBV11-2 and TRBJ2-7; D may be TRBD2 (6 bases). CDR1 is SGHAT, CDR2 FQNNGV, per germline. V was cut by 2 bases and J by 2 bases, with 10 bases left in between. This CDR3 spans 14 amino acids. CDR3 in DNA: TGTGCCAGCAGCTTAACCGCGGGGACCTACGAGCAGTACTTC. It translates to CASSLTAGTYEQYF.

This clonotype came up many times. The V call is TRBV2, the J call TRBJ2-5; 10 bases agree with TRBD2. CDR1 is SNHLY and CDR2 is FYNNEI in the germline V gene. V was pared by 7 bases and J by 1 base, with 9 bases of the junction left unmatched. The CDR3 has 16 amino acids. The CDR3 loop is CASTRRTSGPQETQYF. As DNA, the CDR3 is TGTGCCAGCACGCGTAGGACTAGCGGACCCCAAGAGACCCAGTACTTC.

On this clonotype itself: This could be a read error, since a much larger clone is one nucleotide away. The chain has TRBV3-1 and TRBJ2-1, with D unresolved. CDR3 size: 15 residues. Trimming stripped 4 bases from V and 3 bases from J, with 13 bases between. In germline, CDR1 is LGHDT, CDR2 YNNKEL (reference sequence). In nucleotides, the CDR3 is TGTGCCAGCAGCCGAGGCTTAGCAGTCTACAATGAGCAGTTCTTC. Its protein is CASSRGLAVYNEQFF.

The chain is built from TRBV19 and TRBJ2-1; D is unresolved. The germline gives CDR1 LNHDA, CDR2 SQIVND (reference sequence). The CDR3 loop spans 15 amino acids. Trimming took 0 bases from V and 0 from J, leaving 6 bases between them. The CDR3 is CASSIELSSYNEQFF. For the CDR3, the DNA is TGTGCCAGTAGTATAGAACTAAGCTCCTACAATGAGCAGTTCTTC.

The chain couples TRBV3-1 to TRBJ2-7; 8 bases are a match to TRBD2. Germline trimming cut 1 base from V and 4 bases from J; bases unmatched to any gene: 6. Per germline, CDR1 LGHDT and CDR2 YNNKEL (reference sequence). This CDR3 has 15 amino acids. The CDR3 reads CASSQGRGGLYEQYF. CDR3 coding DNA: TGTGCCAGCAGCCAAGGTCGGGGGGGCCTTTACGAGCAGTACTTC.

This clonotype appeared many times. The chain is built from TRBV28 and TRBJ2-7; 13 bases line up with TRBD2. Trimming took 7 bases from V and 2 from J; bases not matched to a gene: 8. The CDR3 is 16 amino acids. Germline V lookup: CDR1 MDHEN, CDR2 SYDVKM. The CDR3 DNA reads TGTGCCAGCACCTCCCCCGGGACTAGCGGGACCTACGAGCAGTACTTC. Protein sequence: CASTSPGTSGTYEQYF.

In this sample, this clonotype turned up a few times. This sequence joins TRBV20-1 and TRBJ2-1, with 12 bases identical to TRBD2. The CDR3 length is 16 residues. Germline CDR1 DFQATT, CDR2 SNEGSKA (reference sequence). Germline trimming cut 5 bases from V and 7 bases from J; bases unmatched to any gene: 12. CDR3 in amino acids: CSAPKLTSGRPNEQFF. The DNA for the CDR3 is TGCAGTGCTCCCAAACTTACTAGCGGGAGGCCGAATGAGCAGTTCTTC.

This clonotype appeared many times. The chain recombines TRBV7-3 with TRBJ2-2, with 10 positions matching TRBD2. V dropped 4 bases and J dropped 4; count of bases not matched to a gene: 3. The CDR3 has 15 amino acids. Germline values: CDR1 SGHTA, CDR2 FQGTGA. The CDR3 region has the DNA TGTGCCAGCAGCTGGACTAGCGGCTCCACCGGGGAGCTGTTTTTT. Translating gives CASSWTSGSTGELFF.

This clonotype showed up many times. The chain uses TRBV18 and TRBJ2-7, with 8 bases matching TRBD1. The J segment lost 0 bases and the V segment lost 3 bases, leaving 4 bases of the junction unmatched. Per the germline V gene, CDR1 is KGHSH and CDR2 is LQKENI. The length of the CDR3 is 15 residues. The CDR3 nucleotides are TGTGCCAGCTCACCCGGGACAGGCGTCTCCTACGAGCAGTACTTC. Translating gives CASSPGTGVSYEQYF.

The CDR3 DNA is TGTGCCAGCAGCTTTGACAACAATTCACCCCTCCACTTT. As protein: CASSFDNNSPLHF. This chain links TRBV7-3 with TRBJ1-6; no definite D call. Germline loops: CDR1 SGHTA, CDR2 FQGTGA. The V end was cut by 3 bases, the J end by 7 bases, with 7 bases between. The CDR3 covers 13 residues.

This clonotype has just a few counts. The rearrangement joins TRBV5-1 to TRBJ2-3; 8 positions match TRBD2. There are 15 residues in the CDR3. After removal of 0 bases from V and 6 bases from J, the junction contained 6 bases not matched to a gene. Germline V gives CDR1 SGHRS, CDR2 YFSETQ. CDR3 bases: TGCGCCAGCAGCTTGGCGGGAGGGCCTGCGGATACGCAGTATTTT. Translation: CASSLAGGPADTQYF.

This clonotype was seen at least ten times. The chain joins TRBV6-1 to TRBJ2-7; D not certain. V was pared by 8 bases and J by 0 bases, with 14 bases between. Germline values: CDR1 MNHNS, CDR2 SASEGT. CDR3 length: 14 amino acids. In nucleotides, the CDR3 is TGTGCCAGCTCGCTCACAGCCCTCTCCTACGAGCAGTACTTC. Translating it yields CASSLTALSYEQYF.

This chain uses TRBV5-1 with TRBJ2-5, with TRBD2 as a possible D gene (7 bases). The CDR3 is 14 residues long. From germline, CDR1 is SGHRS and CDR2 YFSETQ. V lost 1 base to trimming and J lost 7 bases, with 14 bases between them. The CDR3 loop is CASSLTGGVRTQYF. DNA of the CDR3: TGCGCCAGCAGCTTGACGGGGGGCGTAAGGACCCAGTACTTC.

The chain recombines TRBV4-1 with TRBJ2-7; a possible D gene is TRBD2 (6 bases). CDR1 is MGHRA, CDR2 YSYEKL, per germline. This CDR3 spans 16 amino acids. Deletions cut 1 base from V and 6 bases from J, with 19 bases between. CDR3 in DNA: TGCGCCAGCAGCCAAGCGGCGGGGCGCCTAGCTGGCGAGCAGTACTTC. Translated: CASSQAAGRLAGEQYF.